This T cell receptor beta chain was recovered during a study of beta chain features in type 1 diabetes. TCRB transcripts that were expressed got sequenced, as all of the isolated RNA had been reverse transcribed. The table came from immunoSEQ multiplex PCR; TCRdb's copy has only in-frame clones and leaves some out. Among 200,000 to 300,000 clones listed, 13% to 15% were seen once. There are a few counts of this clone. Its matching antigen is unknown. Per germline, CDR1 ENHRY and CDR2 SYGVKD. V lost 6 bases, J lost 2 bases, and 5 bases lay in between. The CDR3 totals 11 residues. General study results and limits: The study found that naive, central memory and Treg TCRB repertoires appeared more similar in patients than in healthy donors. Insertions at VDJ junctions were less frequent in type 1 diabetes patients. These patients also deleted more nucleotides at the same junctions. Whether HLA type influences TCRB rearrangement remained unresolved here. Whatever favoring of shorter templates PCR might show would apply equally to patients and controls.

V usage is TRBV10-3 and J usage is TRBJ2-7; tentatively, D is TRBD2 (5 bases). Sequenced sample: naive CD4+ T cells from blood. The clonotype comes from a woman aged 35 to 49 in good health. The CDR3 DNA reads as TGTGCCATCAGCGGGGCCTACGAGCAGTACTTC. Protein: CAISGAYEQYF.